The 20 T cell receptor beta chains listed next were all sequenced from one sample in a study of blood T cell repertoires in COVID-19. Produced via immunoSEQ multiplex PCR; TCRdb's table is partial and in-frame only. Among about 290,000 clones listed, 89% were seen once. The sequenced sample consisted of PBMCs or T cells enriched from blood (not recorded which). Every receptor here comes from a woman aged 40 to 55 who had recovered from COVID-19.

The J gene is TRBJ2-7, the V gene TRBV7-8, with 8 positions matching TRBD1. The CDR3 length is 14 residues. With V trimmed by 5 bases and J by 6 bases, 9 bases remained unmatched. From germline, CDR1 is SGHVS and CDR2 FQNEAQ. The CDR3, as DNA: TGTGCCAGCAGCCCCCCGGGCAGGGGGCGCGAGCAGTACTTC. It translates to CASSPPGRGREQYF.

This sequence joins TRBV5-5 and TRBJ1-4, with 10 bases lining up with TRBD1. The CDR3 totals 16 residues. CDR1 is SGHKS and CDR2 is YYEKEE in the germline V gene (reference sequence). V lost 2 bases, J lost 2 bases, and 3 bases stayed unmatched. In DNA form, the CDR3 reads TGTGCCAGCAGCTTAAGACAGGGGGCGACTAATGAAAAACTGTTTTTT. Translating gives CASSLRQGATNEKLFF.

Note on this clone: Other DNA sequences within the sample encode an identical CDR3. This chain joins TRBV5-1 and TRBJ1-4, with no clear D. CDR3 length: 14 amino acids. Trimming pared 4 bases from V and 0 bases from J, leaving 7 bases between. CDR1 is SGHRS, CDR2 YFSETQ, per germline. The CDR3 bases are TGCGCCAGCAGCCCCTCAGCAACTAATGAAAAACTGTTTTTT. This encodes CASSPSATNEKLFF.

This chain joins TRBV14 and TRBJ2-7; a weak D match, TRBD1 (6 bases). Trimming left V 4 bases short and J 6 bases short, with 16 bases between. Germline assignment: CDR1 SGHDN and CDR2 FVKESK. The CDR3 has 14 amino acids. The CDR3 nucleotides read TGTGCCAGCAGCCGAAATCTCAGGGGTTCCGAGCAGTACTTC. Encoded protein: CASSRNLRGSEQYF.

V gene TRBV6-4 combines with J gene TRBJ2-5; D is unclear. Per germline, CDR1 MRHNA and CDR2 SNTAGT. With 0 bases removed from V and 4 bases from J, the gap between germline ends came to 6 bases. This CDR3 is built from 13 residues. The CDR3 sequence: CASSDSSRETQYF. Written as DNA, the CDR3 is TGTGCCAGCAGTGACTCGAGTCGAGAGACCCAGTACTTC.

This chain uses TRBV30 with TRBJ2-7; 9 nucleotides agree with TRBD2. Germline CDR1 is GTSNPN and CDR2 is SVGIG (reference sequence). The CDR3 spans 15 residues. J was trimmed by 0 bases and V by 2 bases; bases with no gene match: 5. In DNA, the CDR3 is TGTGCCTGGAGTAGGGCGGGAGGGTTCTCCTACGAGCAGTACTTC. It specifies CAWSRAGGFSYEQYF.

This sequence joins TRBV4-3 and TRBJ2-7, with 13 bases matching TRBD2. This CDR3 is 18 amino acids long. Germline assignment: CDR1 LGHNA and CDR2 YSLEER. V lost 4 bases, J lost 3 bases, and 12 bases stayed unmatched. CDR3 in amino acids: CASSPRVRTSGRVYEQYF. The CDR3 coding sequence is TGCGCCAGCAGCCCCCGAGTAAGGACTAGCGGGAGAGTCTACGAGCAGTACTTC.

The CDR3 bases are TGTGCCAGCAGCTTAGATAGGACTGGACAGGGCAGCTACGAGCAGTACTTC. Amino acids: CASSLDRTGQGSYEQYF. V usage is TRBV7-8 and J usage is TRBJ2-7; 8 bases are shared with TRBD1. Germline CDR1 reads SGHVS; CDR2 reads FQNEAQ. Unmatched junction bases numbered 11, after V lost 1 base and J lost 3 bases. The CDR3 extends over 17 amino acids. Together with reference TRBV7-8 and TRBJ2-7, the CDR3 gives the full variable domain: GAGVSQSPRYKVAKRGQDVALRCDPISGHVSLFWYQQALGQGPEFLTYFQNEAQLDKSGLPSDRFFAERPEGSVSTLKIQRTQQEDSAVYLCASSLDRTGQGSYEQYFGPGTRLTVT.

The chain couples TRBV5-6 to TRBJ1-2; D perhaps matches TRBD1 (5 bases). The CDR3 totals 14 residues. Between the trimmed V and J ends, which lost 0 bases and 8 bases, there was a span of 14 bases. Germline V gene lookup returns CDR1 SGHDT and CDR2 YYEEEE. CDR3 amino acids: CASSLDSVQGGYTF. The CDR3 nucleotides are TGTGCCAGCAGCTTGGATTCCGTCCAGGGAGGCTACACCTTC.

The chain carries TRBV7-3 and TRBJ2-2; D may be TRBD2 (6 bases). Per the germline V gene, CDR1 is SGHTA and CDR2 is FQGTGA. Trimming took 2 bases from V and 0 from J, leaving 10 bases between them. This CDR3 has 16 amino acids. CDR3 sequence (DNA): TGTGCCAGCAGCTTAGGAGGGCCTACGAACACCGGGGAGCTGTTTTTT. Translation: CASSLGGPTNTGELFF.

The CDR3 here is CAISDLSEAFF. The CDR3 region has the DNA TGTGCCATCAGTGATCTTAGTGAAGCTTTCTTT. The chain has TRBV10-3 and TRBJ1-1; D is unclear. V was shortened by 3 bases and J by 7 bases, with 6 bases between the two germline ends. Germline CDR1 and CDR2: ENHRY and SYGVKD. The CDR3 covers 11 residues.

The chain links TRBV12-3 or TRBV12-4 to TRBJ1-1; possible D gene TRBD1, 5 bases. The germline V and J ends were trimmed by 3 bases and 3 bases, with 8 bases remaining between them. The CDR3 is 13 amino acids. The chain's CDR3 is CASSLFRDTEAFF. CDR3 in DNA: TGTGCCAGCAGTTTGTTCAGGGACACTGAAGCTTTCTTT.

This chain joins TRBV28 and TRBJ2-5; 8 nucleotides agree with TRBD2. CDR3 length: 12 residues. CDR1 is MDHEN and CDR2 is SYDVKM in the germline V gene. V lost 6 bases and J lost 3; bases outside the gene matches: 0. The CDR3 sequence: CASRAGEETQYF. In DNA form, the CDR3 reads TGTGCCAGCAGAGCGGGAGAAGAGACCCAGTACTTC.

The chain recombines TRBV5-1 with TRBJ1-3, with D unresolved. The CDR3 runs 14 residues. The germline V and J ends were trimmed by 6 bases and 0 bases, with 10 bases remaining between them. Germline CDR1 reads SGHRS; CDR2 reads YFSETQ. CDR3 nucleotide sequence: TGCGCCAGCACTGAGGGCCACTCTGGAAACACCATATATTTT. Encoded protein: CASTEGHSGNTIYF. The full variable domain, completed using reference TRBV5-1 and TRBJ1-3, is KAGVTQTPRYLIKTRGQQVTLSCSPISGHRSVSWYQQTPGQGLQFLFEYFSETQRNKGNFPGRFSGRQFSNSRSEMNVSTLELGDSALYLCASTEGHSGNTIYFGEGSWLTVV.

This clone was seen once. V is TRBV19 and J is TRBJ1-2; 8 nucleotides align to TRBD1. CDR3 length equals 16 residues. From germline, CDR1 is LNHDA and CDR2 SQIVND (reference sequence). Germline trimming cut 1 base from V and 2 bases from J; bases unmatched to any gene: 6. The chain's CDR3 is CASSIVRGQVNYGYTF. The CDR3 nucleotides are TGTGCCAGTAGTATAGTCAGGGGACAGGTGAACTATGGCTACACCTTC. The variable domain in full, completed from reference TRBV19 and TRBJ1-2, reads DGGITQSPKYLFRKEGQNVTLSCEQNLNHDAMYWYRQDPGQGLRLIYYSQIVNDFQKGDIAEGYSVSREKKESFPLTVTSAQKNPTAFYLCASSIVRGQVNYGYTFGSGTRLTVV.

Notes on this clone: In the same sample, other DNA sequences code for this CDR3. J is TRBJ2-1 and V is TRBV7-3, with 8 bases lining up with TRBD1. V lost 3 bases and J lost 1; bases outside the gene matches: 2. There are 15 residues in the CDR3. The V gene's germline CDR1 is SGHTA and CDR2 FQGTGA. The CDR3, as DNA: TGTGCCAGCAGCTTCGACAGGGGTTCCTACAATGAGCAGTTCTTC. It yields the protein CASSFDRGSYNEQFF.

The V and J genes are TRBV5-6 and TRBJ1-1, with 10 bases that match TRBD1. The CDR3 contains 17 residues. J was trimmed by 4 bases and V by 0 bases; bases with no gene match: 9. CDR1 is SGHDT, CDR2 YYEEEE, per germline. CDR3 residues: CASSLGQGAIRGTEAFF. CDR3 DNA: TGTGCCAGCAGCTTGGGACAGGGGGCGATTAGGGGCACTGAAGCTTTCTTT.

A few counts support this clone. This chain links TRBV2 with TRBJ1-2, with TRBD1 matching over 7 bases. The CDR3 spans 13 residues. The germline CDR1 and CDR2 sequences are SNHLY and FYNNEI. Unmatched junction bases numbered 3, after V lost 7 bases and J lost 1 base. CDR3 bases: TGTGCCAGCAAAAGGGACAGTAACTATGGCTACACCTTC. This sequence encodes CASKRDSNYGYTF.

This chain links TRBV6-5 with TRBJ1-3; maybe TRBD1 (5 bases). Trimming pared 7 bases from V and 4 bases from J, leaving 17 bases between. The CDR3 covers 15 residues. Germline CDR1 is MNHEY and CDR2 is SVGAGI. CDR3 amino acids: CASTGDSGPGNTIYF. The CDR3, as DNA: TGTGCCAGCACCGGCGACAGTGGCCCCGGAAACACCATATATTTT.

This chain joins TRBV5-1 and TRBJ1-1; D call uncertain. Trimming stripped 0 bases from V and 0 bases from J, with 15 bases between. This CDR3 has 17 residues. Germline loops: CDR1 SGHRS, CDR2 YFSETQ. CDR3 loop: CASSLAIGEPLNTEAFF. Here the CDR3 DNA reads TGCGCCAGCAGCTTGGCCATTGGAGAACCACTGAACACTGAAGCTTTCTTT.